Following are 23 T cell receptor beta chains from one sample sequenced in a study of cytomegalovirus exposure and HLA in healthy donors (TCRdb year 2017). Library preparation employed the immunoSEQ multiplex PCR assay. For the multiplex PCR, a mixture combining 60 forward primers for TCR Vbeta segments and 13 reverse primers for TCR Jbeta segments was used. The source is immuneACCESS, and TCRdb retained only in-frame sequences with V and J called. Part of the clones is not carried over; for the studies checked, unresolved V genes explain less than half of this, and the remainder is unexplained. The sample includes 150,000 to 200,000 clones, with around 85% observed a single time. In total, the top ten clones hold around 2% of the sample. Source material: PBMCs. The origin of the receptors is a man younger than 30 in good health and CMV-seronegative.

The CDR3 loop reads CASRVGQTNYGYTF. CDR3 coding DNA: TGTGCCAGCCGAGTTGGACAGACAAACTATGGCTACACCTTC. The rearrangement uses TRBV6-1 and TRBJ1-2; possible D gene TRBD1, 6 bases. Germline values: CDR1 MNHNS, CDR2 SASEGT. Trimming removed 8 bases at V and 2 bases at J, with 15 bases between. The length of the CDR3 is 14 residues.

CDR3 sequence: CASSLSYEQYF. In DNA form, the CDR3 reads TGTGCCAGCAGCCTTTCCTACGAGCAGTACTTC. J is TRBJ2-7 and V is TRBV7-9; D not resolved. Germline V lookup: CDR1 SEHNR, CDR2 FQNEAQ (reference sequence). The CDR3 sequence is 11 residues long. V dropped 5 bases and J dropped 1 base, with 3 bases sitting between them.

This clone was seen a few times. The genes are TRBV6-5 and TRBJ2-3; TRBD2 agrees at 9 bases. The germline CDR1 and CDR2 sequences are MNHEY and SVGAGI. The V segment lost 0 bases and the J segment 4 bases; nucleotides outside the gene matches: 5. The CDR3 sequence is 16 residues long. CDR3 protein: CASSYSLAGPADTQYF. The CDR3 region has the DNA TGTGCCAGCAGTTACTCGCTAGCGGGGCCAGCAGATACGCAGTATTTT.

This clone was found a few times. This rearrangement joins TRBV4-3 to TRBJ1-5, with 7 bases that match TRBD1. Germline lookup yields CDR1 LGHNA and CDR2 YSLEER. The CDR3 covers 15 residues. With 0 bases clipped from V and 5 bases from J, the junction kept 4 bases outside the gene matches. The CDR3 sequence is CASSQEDRRDQPQHF. DNA for the CDR3: TGCGCCAGCAGCCAAGAGGACAGGAGAGATCAGCCCCAGCATTTT.

The chain uses TRBV18 and TRBJ1-1, with D possibly matching TRBD1 (5 bases). In germline, CDR1 is KGHSH, CDR2 LQKENI. This CDR3 region has 18 residues. With 0 bases removed from V and 3 bases from J, the gap between germline ends came to 20 bases. CDR3 loop: CASSPPSPLGGRDTEAFF. CDR3 coding DNA: TGTGCCAGCTCACCACCGAGCCCCCTTGGGGGGAGGGACACTGAAGCTTTCTTT.

The gene calls are TRBV6-4 and TRBJ2-1; 7 positions match TRBD1. Germline V gene lookup returns CDR1 MRHNA and CDR2 SNTAGT. This CDR3 spans 16 amino acids. With 5 bases clipped from V and 4 bases from J, the junction kept 11 bases outside the gene matches. The CDR3, as DNA: TGTGCCAGCAGTCCGGGTCGGGACAGTTTATACAATGAGCAGTTCTTC. It is translated as CASSPGRDSLYNEQFF.

This clone was recorded once. The rearrangement uses TRBV6-5 and TRBJ2-7, with D hard to call. Deletions cut 6 bases from V and 0 bases from J, with 12 bases between. The CDR3 has 14 amino acids. CDR1 and CDR2 from the germline V gene are MNHEY and SVGAGI. CDR3 loop: CASSNRPSSYEQYF. The CDR3 nucleotides read TGTGCCAGCAGCAATAGACCTAGCTCCTACGAGCAGTACTTC.

The genes are TRBV4-2 and TRBJ1-4; the D gene is possibly TRBD1 (6 bases). Germline V gives CDR1 LGHNA, CDR2 YNFKEQ. V was clipped by 4 bases and J by 5 bases, with 14 bases between them. CDR3 length: 15 amino acids. The CDR3 DNA follows: TGTGCCAGCAGCCTGCCAGGTACAGGGAATGAAAAACTGTTTTTT. As protein: CASSLPGTGNEKLFF.

The V and J genes are TRBV30 and TRBJ2-5; D not resolved. Matching the DNA end better, TRBJ2-7 makes the J call doubtful. Germline V gene sequence: CDR1 GTSNPN, CDR2 SVGIG (reference sequence). CDR3 length equals 11 residues. The CDR3 is CATGEVPEQYF. CDR3 nucleotides: TGTGCCACCGGAGAGGTCCCCGAGCAGTACTTC.

The chain carries TRBV27 and TRBJ2-2, with 10 positions matching TRBD2. J gave up 5 bases and V 3 bases, and 3 bases lay outside the gene matches. This CDR3 region has 15 residues. Germline loops: CDR1 MNHEY, CDR2 SMNVEV (reference sequence). CDR3 loop: CASSFLAGGTGELFF. The CDR3 DNA sequence: TGTGCCAGCAGTTTTTTAGCGGGAGGTACCGGGGAGCTGTTTTTT.

J is TRBJ2-3 and V is TRBV9, with D maybe TRBD2 (5 bases). V lost 3 bases and J 0 bases, leaving 11 bases between the germline ends. The CDR3 is made up of 15 amino acids. Looked up from germline, CDR1 is SGDLS and CDR2 is YYNGEE. This CDR3 reads CASSGGLSSTDTQYF. The CDR3 DNA sequence: TGTGCCAGCAGCGGAGGACTTTCTAGCACAGATACGCAGTATTTT.

This chain connects TRBV7-9 to TRBJ2-4; D uncertain. Trimming left V 7 bases short and J 0 bases short, with 16 bases between. This CDR3 has 16 amino acids. In germline, CDR1 is SEHNR, CDR2 FQNEAQ (reference sequence). The CDR3, as DNA: TGTGCCAGCATCCCGTCGGGTAATATAGCCAAAAACATTCAGTACTTC. The encoded protein is CASIPSGNIAKNIQYF.

J is TRBJ1-4 and V is TRBV30, with D maybe TRBD1 (5 bases). The CDR3 spans 13 residues. Trimming removed 8 bases at V and 0 bases at J, with 10 bases between. Germline V lookup: CDR1 GTSNPN, CDR2 SVGIG (reference sequence). CDR3 in DNA: TGTGCCACCTCAGGGCCAACTAATGAAAAACTGTTTTTT. Its protein is CATSGPTNEKLFF.

The J gene is TRBJ2-7, the V gene TRBV9, with 10 bases that match TRBD2. The CDR3 loop spans 15 amino acids. CDR1 and CDR2 from the germline V gene are SGDLS and YYNGEE. Trimming cost V 4 bases and J 4 bases; bases outside gene matches: 8. The CDR3 nucleotides are TGTGCCAGCAGCACCACTAGCGGGACGACTTACGAGCAGTACTTC. It is translated as CASSTTSGTTYEQYF.

The sample holds a few counts of this clone. The V call is TRBV5-6, the J call TRBJ2-3, with D maybe TRBD2 (5 bases). The CDR3 has 17 amino acids. V lost 6 bases to trimming and J lost 0 bases, with 20 bases between them. Germline CDR1 reads SGHDT; CDR2 reads YYEEEE. CDR3 coding DNA: TGTGCCAGCACCGAGGGAAAGAGAGACACCAGCACAGATACGCAGTATTTT. Translating gives CASTEGKRDTSTDTQYF.

As to this clone: One end of the junction does not line up with germline, which may come from a read error. Within the sample, other DNA sequences also encode this same CDR3. This chain uses TRBV6-1 with TRBJ1-2; the D is unclear. Germline assignment: CDR1 MNHNS and CDR2 SASEGT. This CDR3 has 16 amino acids. Written as DNA, the CDR3 is TGTGCCAGTAGTGAAGTGGTGGTTTGGAGGGCGTCTGGCTACACCTTC. Its translation: CASSEVVVWRASGYTF.

This clone was detected only once. The rearrangement joins TRBV28 to TRBJ2-7; TRBD1 agrees at 8 bases. In germline, CDR1 is MDHEN, CDR2 SYDVKM. The V and J ends lost 1 base and 3 bases, in that order; junction bases with no gene match: 2. There are 14 residues in the CDR3. CDR3 protein: CASSLSTGDYEQYF. The CDR3 bases are TGTGCCAGCAGTTTATCGACAGGGGACTACGAGCAGTACTTC.

As DNA, the CDR3 is TGCAGCGTACGCGGGACAGTTAACTATGGCTACACCTTC. This encodes CSVRGTVNYGYTF. The V gene is TRBV29-1, the J gene TRBJ1-2; 7 positions agree with TRBD1. This CDR3 region has 13 residues. V trimming: 6 bases; J trimming: 1 base; junction bases outside the gene matches: 5. CDR1 is SQVTM, CDR2 ANQGSEA, per germline. The full variable domain, in which reference TRBV29-1 and TRBJ1-2 provide the parts outside the CDR3, is SAVISQKPSRDICQRGTSLTIQCQVDSQVTMMFWYRQQPGQSLTLIATANQGSEATYESGFVIDKFPISRPNLTFSTLTVSNMSPEDSSIYLCSVRGTVNYGYTFGSGTRLTVV.

This chain links TRBV4-1 with TRBJ2-2; 8 bases are shared with TRBD2. V was clipped by 3 bases and J by 0 bases; unmatched bases: 3. This CDR3 is 16 amino acids long. Germline CDR1 and CDR2: MGHRA and YSYEKL. The CDR3 DNA follows: TGCGCCAGCAGCCAGACTAGCGCTACGAACACCGGGGAGCTGTTTTTT. Translation: CASSQTSATNTGELFF.

This clone was seen just once. CDR3 in amino acids: CALAGGPYEQFF. CDR3 bases: TGTGCCTTAGCGGGAGGGCCCTATGAGCAGTTCTTC. V gene TRBV30 combines with J gene TRBJ2-1, with TRBD2 identical over 11 bases. With V trimmed by 7 bases and J by 8 bases, 4 bases remained unmatched. CDR1 is GTSNPN, CDR2 SVGIG, per germline (reference sequence). This CDR3 is 12 amino acids long.

The chain joins TRBV5-1 to TRBJ1-1; 10 bases align to TRBD1. The CDR3 length is 15 residues. V shed 6 bases, J shed 2 bases, and the junction held 7 bases outside the gene matches. The V gene's germline CDR1 is SGHRS and CDR2 YFSETQ. CDR3 in amino acids: CASTGTGVFNTEAFF. The CDR3 nucleotides are TGCGCCAGCACCGGGACAGGGGTTTTTAACACTGAAGCTTTCTTT.

Worth noting for this clone: The junction shows a germline mismatch at one end, possibly a read error. J is TRBJ2-3 and V is TRBV7-7; TRBD1 is a possible D gene (6 bases). Germline V gene lookup returns CDR1 SSHAT and CDR2 FNYEAQ (reference sequence). The length of the CDR3 is 15 residues. CDR3 sequence (DNA): TGTGCTAGCAGCCTGACAGGAGTTAGCACAGATACGCAGTATTTT. Its protein product is CASSLTGVSTDTQYF.

The chain has TRBV9 and TRBJ2-2; D is uncertain. Germline V CDR1 and CDR2: SGDLS, YYNGEE. Trimming shortened V by 4 bases and J by 8 bases, and 6 bases separated the two germline ends. CDR3 length: 11 amino acids. CDR3 amino acids: CASSNKGELFF. For the CDR3, the DNA is TGTGCCAGCAGCAATAAAGGGGAGCTGTTTTTT.